What follows are 22 T cell receptor beta chains derived from one specimen sequenced in a study of shared clonotypes between healthy human individuals (dated by TCRdb to the early 2020s). The library came from the immunoSEQ multiplex PCR assay. TCRdb carries this immuneACCESS record with in-frame sequences only. Its versions omit some clonotypes, under half of them owing to an unresolved V gene in the studies checked, with the rest unexplained. The sample includes 1.6 million or so clones, with approximately 98.5% observed a single time. The ten largest clonotypes hold around 0.33% of the sample. The sequenced material came from naive CD4+ T cells sorted from blood. Reading the label with the study, this specimen's cell subset or site is: CD45RA+ positively selected. These receptors were obtained from a man between 25 and 39 years old in good health.

The chain uses TRBV28 and TRBJ1-5, with 8 bases identical to TRBD1. V dropped 11 bases and J dropped 6; count of bases not matched to a gene: 15. Germline CDR1 reads MDHEN; CDR2 reads SYDVKM. CDR3 length: 15 amino acids. CDR3: CALGTGQAYGQPQHF. CDR3 coding DNA: TGTGCCTTAGGGACAGGACAGGCCTACGGTCAGCCCCAGCATTTT.

This chain uses TRBV6-5 with TRBJ2-7; D is unresolved. The CDR3 is 12 amino acids. The V and J ends lost 6 bases and 2 bases respectively, with 8 bases between them. Looked up from germline, CDR1 is MNHEY and CDR2 is SVGAGI. The chain's CDR3 is CASRSSAYEQYF. CDR3 coding DNA: TGTGCCAGCAGATCCAGTGCCTACGAGCAGTACTTC.

V and J are TRBV15 and TRBJ2-7; D not resolved. This CDR3 region has 13 residues. The V gene's germline CDR1 is LNHNV and CDR2 YYDKDF (reference sequence). V lost 2 bases to trimming and J lost 6 bases, with 11 bases between them. In DNA, the CDR3 is TGTGCCACCAGCAGAATCGGCGTGTTCGAGCAGTACTTC. Encoded protein: CATSRIGVFEQYF.

CDR3 loop: CASSKERAGKRTNNEQFF. For the CDR3, the DNA is TGCGCCAGCAGCAAGGAAAGGGCTGGAAAGCGGACTAACAATGAGCAGTTCTTC. This chain joins TRBV5-1 and TRBJ2-1; tentative D call: TRBD2 (6 bases). The V end was cut by 4 bases, the J end by 5 bases, with 25 bases between. Germline CDR1 is SGHRS and CDR2 is YFSETQ. The CDR3 length is 18 residues.

This chain uses TRBV6-6 with TRBJ1-1; no reliable D call. Per the germline V gene, CDR1 is MNHNY and CDR2 is SVGAGI (reference sequence). The CDR3 has 14 amino acids. The germline V and J ends were trimmed by 2 bases and 2 bases, with 9 bases remaining between them. CDR3 coding DNA: TGTGCCAGCAGTTACACTCGGAGTAACACTGAAGCTTTCTTT. Its translation is CASSYTRSNTEAFF.

The chain couples TRBV4-1 to TRBJ2-3; 7 nucleotides align to TRBD1. V trimming: 0 bases; J trimming: 1 base; junction bases outside the gene matches: 13. From germline, CDR1 is MGHRA and CDR2 YSYEKL. This CDR3 region has 19 residues. The CDR3 sequence: CASSQDQTPTGFGTDTQYF. The CDR3 coding sequence is TGCGCCAGCAGCCAAGATCAAACACCGACAGGGTTCGGCACAGATACGCAGTATTTT.

The V call is TRBV7-6, the J call TRBJ2-7; D might be TRBD1 (5 bases). Per germline, CDR1 SGHVS and CDR2 FNYEAQ. This CDR3 region has 15 residues. V was shortened by 5 bases and J by 0 bases, with 14 bases between the two germline ends. The DNA of the CDR3 is TGTGCCAGCAGCCCTGGGGCAGGGCTCTCCTACGAGCAGTACTTC. Protein: CASSPGAGLSYEQYF.

Note on this clone: Its ends do not fully match the called genes, so a read error is possible. The V gene is TRBV18, the J gene TRBJ2-1, with D tentatively TRBD2 (5 bases). The CDR3 extends over 14 amino acids. Germline assignment: CDR1 KGHSH and CDR2 LQKENI. The CDR3 reads CASSPLGSFREQFF. DNA of the CDR3: TGTGCCAGCTCCCCACTAGGGTCGTTTAGGGAGCAGTTCTTC. Together with reference TRBV18 and TRBJ2-1, the CDR3 gives the full variable domain: NAGVMQNPRHLVRRRGQEARLRCSPMKGHSHVYWYRQLPEEGLKFMVYLQKENIIDESGMPKERFSAEFPKEGPSILRIQQVVRGDSAAYFCASSPLGSFREQFFGPGTRLTVL.

The genes are TRBV29-1 and TRBJ2-2; no clear D gene. Germline V gene sequence: CDR1 SQVTM, CDR2 ANQGSEA. The CDR3 runs to 15 residues. The V end was cut by 0 bases, the J end by 3 bases, with 11 bases between. Here the CDR3 DNA reads TGCAGCGTTGAAGACTTGGACGTGGACACCGGGGAGCTGTTTTTT. Its protein product is CSVEDLDVDTGELFF.

The V gene is TRBV5-6, the J gene TRBJ2-7, with D possibly being TRBD1 or TRBD2 (6 bases each). Germline V gene sequence: CDR1 SGHDT, CDR2 YYEEEE. V was shortened by 4 bases and J by 0 bases, with 23 bases between the two germline ends. This CDR3 is built from 18 residues. The CDR3 nucleotides are TGTGCCAGCAGCCCGACTGGGAGGCAGGGGTCCTTCTCCTACGAGCAGTACTTC. Protein: CASSPTGRQGSFSYEQYF.

The chain is built from TRBV13 and TRBJ2-7; 8 bases line up with TRBD2. V shed 5 bases and J 4 bases; nucleotides not matched to a gene: 13. The CDR3 spans 16 residues. CDR1 PRHDT and CDR2 FYEKMQ come from the germline V gene (reference sequence). The CDR3: CASSRARAGVRYEQYF. CDR3 nucleotide sequence: TGTGCCAGCAGCCGGGCTAGAGCGGGAGTTCGATACGAGCAGTACTTC. Together with reference TRBV13 and TRBJ2-7, the CDR3 gives the full variable domain: AAGVIQSPRHLIKEKRETATLKCYPIPRHDTVYWYQQGPGQDPQFLISFYEKMQSDKGSIPDRFSAQQFSDYHSELNMSSLELGDSALYFCASSRARAGVRYEQYFGPGTRLTVT.

The chain combines TRBV10-3 with TRBJ2-5, with 8 bases lining up with TRBD2. Germline V gene sequence: CDR1 ENHRY, CDR2 SYGVKD. This CDR3 is 16 amino acids long. After removal of 6 bases from V and 1 base from J, the junction contained 10 bases not matched to a gene. This CDR3 is CAISRGLVQVQETQYF. The CDR3 nucleotides read TGTGCCATCAGCCGGGGACTAGTCCAGGTCCAAGAGACCCAGTACTTC.

This clone has just a few counts. The same CDR3 also results from other DNA sequences found in this sample. CDR3 DNA: TGTGCCAGCTCACCGGGCACTGAAGCTTTCTTT. It yields the protein CASSPGTEAFF. The V gene is TRBV18, the J gene TRBJ1-1; D uncertain. CDR1 is KGHSH, CDR2 LQKENI, per germline. The CDR3 loop spans 11 amino acids. The germline V and J ends were trimmed by 3 bases and 4 bases, with 3 bases remaining between them.

The chain carries TRBV6-1 and TRBJ1-3, with 7 bases aligning to TRBD1. The junction had 7 bases not matched to a gene; V was cut back by 7 bases and J by 4 bases. The CDR3 is 14 residues long. The V gene's germline CDR1 is MNHNS and CDR2 SASEGT. CDR3 region: CASTQGQRGNTIYF. As DNA, the CDR3 is TGTGCCAGCACACAGGGACAGCGAGGAAACACCATATATTTT.

The rearrangement joins TRBV28 to TRBJ1-5, with D perhaps TRBD1 (6 bases). This CDR3 spans 14 amino acids. Germline CDR1 and CDR2: MDHEN and SYDVKM. Trimming cost V 5 bases and J 0 bases, with 8 bases left between them. The CDR3 coding sequence is TGTGCCAGCAGTGGACAGTATAGCAATCAGCCCCAGCATTTT. Translated, it gives CASSGQYSNQPQHF. Full variable domain (missing parts from reference TRBV28 and TRBJ1-5): DVKVTQSSRYLVKRTGEKVFLECVQDMDHENMFWYRQDPGLGLRLIYFSYDVKMKEKGDIPEGYSVSREKKERFSLILESASTNQTSMYLCASSGQYSNQPQHFGDGTRLSIL.

The genes are TRBV28 and TRBJ2-7; D remains ambiguous. Germline V gene data show CDR1 as MDHEN and CDR2 as SYDVKM. Trimming pared 6 bases from V and 0 bases from J, leaving 15 bases between. This CDR3 comprises 15 residues. The CDR3: CASSPSRTLSYEQYF. In DNA, the CDR3 is TGTGCCAGCAGCCCAAGCAGAACGCTCTCCTACGAGCAGTACTTC.

The chain carries TRBV30 and TRBJ2-3; TRBD2 matches 7 bases. Looked up from germline, CDR1 is GTSNPN and CDR2 is SVGIG (reference sequence). The CDR3 covers 16 residues. Trimming took 0 bases from V and 3 from J; bases not matched to a gene: 9. The CDR3: CAWSVILAAVTDTQYF. DNA for the CDR3: TGTGCCTGGAGTGTCATTCTAGCGGCAGTAACAGATACGCAGTATTTT. The entire variable domain, with the rest obtained from reference TRBV30 and TRBJ2-3, is as follows: SQTIHQWPATLVQPVGSPLSLECTVEGTSNPNLYWYRQAAGRGLQLLFYSVGIGQISSEVPQNLSASRPQDRQFILSSKKLLLSDSGFYLCAWSVILAAVTDTQYFGPGTRLTVL.

The chain combines TRBV6-5 with TRBJ2-5, with TRBD2 identical over 7 bases. The CDR3 totals 13 residues. J was trimmed by 9 bases and V by 8 bases; bases with no gene match: 12. Germline V CDR1 and CDR2: MNHEY, SVGAGI. The CDR3 region is CASCPTSSEAQYF. Written as DNA, the CDR3 is TGTGCCAGCTGCCCGACTAGCAGTGAGGCCCAGTACTTC.

V and J are TRBV18 and TRBJ1-2; tentatively, D is TRBD1 (6 bases). Germline CDR1 and CDR2: KGHSH and LQKENI. V was cut by 2 bases and J by 0 bases, with 13 bases left in between. The CDR3 contains 16 residues. The CDR3 protein is CASSPSTGLSNYGYTF. The CDR3, as DNA: TGTGCCAGCTCACCATCTACAGGGCTATCTAACTATGGCTACACCTTC. Variable domain in full (rest from reference TRBV18 and TRBJ1-2): NAGVMQNPRHLVRRRGQEARLRCSPMKGHSHVYWYRQLPEEGLKFMVYLQKENIIDESGMPKERFSAEFPKEGPSILRIQQVVRGDSAAYFCASSPSTGLSNYGYTFGSGTRLTVV.

The rearrangement uses TRBV14 and TRBJ2-5, with a weak D call TRBD1 (5 bases). CDR1 and CDR2 from the germline V gene are SGHDN and FVKESK. The V gene lost 1 base and the J gene lost 7 bases, with 10 bases spanning the gap. The CDR3 runs 13 residues. Here the CDR3 DNA reads TGTGCCAGCAGCCAAGCCCCAAGGGGGACCCAGTACTTC. Its protein is CASSQAPRGTQYF.

V is TRBV12-5 and J is TRBJ2-3; TRBD1 matches at 7 bases. The length of the CDR3 is 14 residues. CDR1 is LGHNT, CDR2 FRNRAP, per germline. The V and J ends lost 4 bases and 4 bases, in that order; junction bases with no gene match: 5. This CDR3 reads CASGSDRVADTQYF. CDR3 sequence (DNA): TGTGCTAGTGGTTCAGACAGGGTCGCAGATACGCAGTATTTT.

The gene calls are TRBV7-6 and TRBJ2-4; D ambiguous. V was pared by 2 bases and J by 1 base, with 18 bases between. The CDR3 is 18 residues long. CDR1 is SGHVS and CDR2 is FNYEAQ in the germline V gene. The CDR3 protein is CASSLNPLRAAAKNIQYF. CDR3 bases: TGTGCCAGCAGCTTAAACCCCCTACGGGCCGCGGCCAAAAACATTCAGTACTTC. The whole variable domain, filled in from reference TRBV7-6 and TRBJ2-4, reads GAGVSQSPRYKVTKRGQDVALRCDPISGHVSLYWYRQALGQGPEFLTYFNYEAQQDKSGLPNDRFSAERPEGSISTLTIQRTEQRDSAMYRCASSLNPLRAAAKNIQYFGAGTRLSVL.